The rows below give T cell receptor beta chains drawn from one sample of a study of T cell repertoires in cytomegalovirus infection. TCRdb analysed the reads with MiXCR anew, one entry per CDR3 protein. The sample carries more than 95,000 distinct CDR3 sequences, over 30% recorded once. No antigen is known for these receptors. Material: CD8+ T cells from cultured PBMCs, obtained from culture after CMV antigen stimulation. The receptor set was obtained from a human donor in good health (CMV status not recorded). Some clones in this sample may be carry-over from other donors' samples. CDR3s include the opening cysteine and the closing phenylalanine or tryptophan. A D gene is named only where the DNA matches it firmly. Clone size, where shown, is once, few, many, or a class for clones that have expanded.

CDR3 protein: CASSLSLRGMNTEAFF
CDR3 DNA: TGTGCCAGCAGCTTATCATTACGGGGCATGAACACTGAAGCTTTCTTT
J gene: TRBJ1-1
clone size: few
CDR3 length: 16
V gene: TRBV7-8
D gene: -

CDR3 protein: CASSDTGEAGNEAFF
CDR3 DNA: TGTGCCAGCAGCGACACAGGGGAAGCTGGGAATGAAGCTTTCTTT
J gene: TRBJ1-1
clone size: few
CDR3 length: 15
V gene: TRBV7-9
D gene: TRBD1

CDR3 protein: CASSQDAGGSSYEQYF
CDR3 DNA: TGTGCCAGCAGCCAAGATGCCGGGGGGAGCTCCTACGAGCAGTACTTC
J gene: TRBJ2-7
clone size: -
CDR3 length: 16
V gene: TRBV4-2
D gene: TRBD2

CDR3 protein: CASSLEGGGTDTQYF
CDR3 DNA: TGCGCCAGCAGCTTGGAGGGTGGAGGCACAGATACGCAGTATTTT
J gene: TRBJ2-3
clone size: -
CDR3 length: 15
V gene: TRBV5-1
D gene: -

CDR3 protein: CASSQDIAQGADQPQHF
CDR3 DNA: TGCGCCAGCAGCCAAGATATAGCACAGGGGGCCGATCAGCCCCAGCATTTT
J gene: TRBJ1-5
clone size: few
CDR3 length: 17
V gene: TRBV4-1
D gene: TRBD1

CDR3 protein: CASSLVRLSGYTF
CDR3 DNA: TGTGCCAGCAGTTTAGTCAGACTATCGGGCTACACCTTC
J gene: TRBJ1-2
clone size: few
CDR3 length: 13
V gene: TRBV12-3/TRBV12-4
D gene: -

CDR3 protein: CASSNGGEKLFF
CDR3 DNA: TGCGCCAGCAGCAACGGGGGGGAAAAACTGTTTTTT
J gene: TRBJ1-4
clone size: -
CDR3 length: 12
V gene: TRBV4-1
D gene: -

CDR3 protein: CASSSSGTGTYEQYF
CDR3 DNA: TGTGCCAGCAGCTCGTCCGGGACAGGGACCTACGAGCAGTACTTC
J gene: TRBJ2-7
clone size: -
CDR3 length: 15
V gene: TRBV11-2
D gene: TRBD1

CDR3 protein: CASSRGQTETQYF
CDR3 DNA: TGTGCCAGCAGCCGGGGACAAACGGAGACCCAGTACTTC
J gene: TRBJ2-5
clone size: -
CDR3 length: 13
V gene: TRBV7-6
D gene: -

CDR3 protein: CASSGGSPLHF
CDR3 DNA: TGTGCCAGCAGTGGGGGGTCACCCCTCCACTTT
J gene: TRBJ1-6
clone size: -
CDR3 length: 11
V gene: TRBV6-1
D gene: -

CDR3 protein: CSVSDRAVGNTIYF
CDR3 DNA: TGCAGCGTCTCCGATCGGGCAGTAGGAAACACCATATATTTT
J gene: TRBJ1-3
clone size: few
CDR3 length: 14
V gene: TRBV29-1
D gene: -

CDR3 protein: CASSSRTAVEAFF
CDR3 DNA: TGTGCCAGCAGTTCGAGGACCGCGGTTGAAGCTTTCTTT
J gene: TRBJ1-1
clone size: few
CDR3 length: 13
V gene: TRBV28
D gene: -

CDR3 protein: CASSGTGSNYGYTF
CDR3 DNA: TGTGCCAGCAGTGGGACAGGTTCCAACTATGGCTACACCTTC
J gene: TRBJ1-2
clone size: -
CDR3 length: 14
V gene: TRBV9
D gene: TRBD1

CDR3 protein: CASSTPGQGGPDTQYF
CDR3 DNA: TGCGCCAGCAGCACACCAGGACAGGGGGGCCCAGATACGCAGTATTTT
J gene: TRBJ2-3
clone size: -
CDR3 length: 16
V gene: TRBV5-1
D gene: TRBD1

CDR3 protein: CASSPNGPAADTQYF
CDR3 DNA: TGTGCCAGCAGCCCCAATGGACCAGCGGCAGATACGCAGTATTTT
J gene: TRBJ2-3
clone size: -
CDR3 length: 15
V gene: TRBV7-2
D gene: -

CDR3 protein: CASTRGLEDHNSPLHF
CDR3 DNA: TGTGCCAGCACCCGGGGCCTCGAGGACCATAATTCACCCCTCCACTTT
J gene: TRBJ1-6
clone size: -
CDR3 length: 16
V gene: TRBV6-1
D gene: -

CDR3 protein: CASSAGRGGNQPQHF
CDR3 DNA: TGTGCCAGCAGTGCGGGGCGGGGGGGGAATCAGCCCCAGCATTTT
J gene: TRBJ1-5
clone size: -
CDR3 length: 15
V gene: TRBV6-2/TRBV6-3
D gene: -

CDR3 protein: CASSLSTGLNTEAFF
CDR3 DNA: TGTGCCAGCAGCTTAAGCACAGGACTGAACACTGAAGCTTTCTTT
J gene: TRBJ1-1
clone size: few
CDR3 length: 15
V gene: TRBV11-2
D gene: -

CDR3 protein: CSAPHGSQETQYF
CDR3 DNA: TGCAGTGCCCCACACGGGTCCCAAGAGACCCAGTACTTC
J gene: TRBJ2-5
clone size: few
CDR3 length: 13
V gene: TRBV20-1
D gene: -

CDR3 protein: CASSYVGGLIPSGELFF
CDR3 DNA: TGTGCCAGCAGTTACGTCGGAGGGTTAATCCCGTCCGGGGAGCTGTTTTTT
J gene: TRBJ2-2
clone size: few
CDR3 length: 17
V gene: TRBV6-2/TRBV6-3
D gene: -

CDR3 protein: CASSGNRGFSTGYQETQYF
CDR3 DNA: TGTGCCAGCAGCGGCAACCGGGGGTTCTCGACAGGATACCAAGAGACCCAGTACTTC
J gene: TRBJ2-5
clone size: many
CDR3 length: 19
V gene: TRBV7-6
D gene: -

CDR3 protein: CASRATVRETQYF
CDR3 DNA: TGTGCCAGCAGGGCGACGGTCCGCGAAACGCAGTATTTT
J gene: TRBJ2-3
clone size: -
CDR3 length: 13
V gene: TRBV7-6
D gene: -

CDR3 protein: CASSYIKEDTQYF
CDR3 DNA: TGTGCCAGCAGTTATATAAAAGAGGATACGCAGTATTTT
J gene: TRBJ2-3
clone size: -
CDR3 length: 13
V gene: TRBV27
D gene: -

CDR3 protein: CASRWGSGYNEQFF
CDR3 DNA: TGTGCCAGTAGATGGGGCAGTGGCTACAATGAGCAGTTCTTC
J gene: TRBJ2-1
clone size: many
CDR3 length: 14
V gene: TRBV19
D gene: -

CDR3 protein: CSVEFEQAAYEQYF
CDR3 DNA: TGCAGCGTTGAATTTGAACAGGCTGCCTACGAGCAGTACTTC
J gene: TRBJ2-7
clone size: -
CDR3 length: 14
V gene: TRBV29-1
D gene: -

CDR3 protein: CASSYSGAVGYTF
CDR3 DNA: TGTGCCAGCAGTTACTCTGGGGCAGTTGGCTACACCTTC
J gene: TRBJ1-2
clone size: few
CDR3 length: 13
V gene: TRBV6-5
D gene: -

CDR3 protein: CASSLRLAGTNEQFF
CDR3 DNA: TGTGCCAGCAGCTTACGGCTAGCGGGGACCAATGAGCAGTTCTTC
J gene: TRBJ2-1
clone size: -
CDR3 length: 15
V gene: TRBV7-9
D gene: TRBD2

CDR3 protein: CASSFWDGQETQYF
CDR3 DNA: TGTGCCAGCAGCTTCTGGGACGGTCAAGAGACCCAGTACTTC
J gene: TRBJ2-5
clone size: -
CDR3 length: 14
V gene: TRBV7-6
D gene: -

CDR3 protein: CAISDLLGEDTQYF
CDR3 DNA: TGTGCCATCAGTGATCTCCTCGGGGAAGATACGCAGTATTTT
J gene: TRBJ2-3
clone size: -
CDR3 length: 14
V gene: TRBV10-3
D gene: -

CDR3 protein: CASSYEGGPGNYGYTF
CDR3 DNA: TGTGCCAGCAGTTATGAAGGGGGGCCCGGTAACTATGGCTACACCTTC
J gene: TRBJ1-2
clone size: few
CDR3 length: 16
V gene: TRBV6-5
D gene: -

CDR3 protein: CASSSGGFNEQFF
CDR3 DNA: TGTGCCAGCAGCTCCGGGGGTTTTAATGAGCAGTTCTTC
J gene: TRBJ2-1
clone size: many
CDR3 length: 13
V gene: TRBV7-6
D gene: -

CDR3 protein: CASSGVTGFTEAFF
CDR3 DNA: TGTGCCAGCAGTGGAGTGACAGGGTTCACTGAAGCTTTCTTT
J gene: TRBJ1-1
clone size: -
CDR3 length: 14
V gene: TRBV6-1
D gene: TRBD1

CDR3 protein: CSAIIRDRLYEQYF
CDR3 DNA: TGCAGTGCCATCATCCGGGACAGACTTTACGAGCAGTACTTC
J gene: TRBJ2-7
clone size: few
CDR3 length: 14
V gene: TRBV20-1
D gene: TRBD1

CDR3 protein: CASSWTHPSSYNEQFF
CDR3 DNA: TGTGCCAGCAGCTGGACCCACCCGAGCTCCTACAATGAGCAGTTCTTC
J gene: TRBJ2-1
clone size: -
CDR3 length: 16
V gene: TRBV7-6
D gene: -

CDR3 protein: CASSSGTGLPPLHF
CDR3 DNA: TGTGCCAGCAGTTCCGGGACAGGACTCCCACCCCTCCACTTT
J gene: TRBJ1-6
clone size: -
CDR3 length: 14
V gene: TRBV27
D gene: TRBD1

CDR3 protein: CASRVVGTGEPEAFF
CDR3 DNA: TGTGCCAGCAGAGTCGTAGGGACAGGAGAGCCTGAAGCTTTCTTT
J gene: TRBJ1-1
clone size: few
CDR3 length: 15
V gene: TRBV12-3/TRBV12-4
D gene: TRBD1

CDR3 protein: CASSWTGWTEAFF
CDR3 DNA: TGCGCCAGCAGCTGGACAGGCTGGACTGAAGCTTTCTTT
J gene: TRBJ1-1
clone size: -
CDR3 length: 13
V gene: TRBV5-1
D gene: TRBD1

CDR3 protein: CASSQVDIISYNEQFF
CDR3 DNA: TGCGCCAGCAGCCAAGTCGACATTATCTCCTACAATGAGCAGTTCTTC
J gene: TRBJ2-1
clone size: -
CDR3 length: 16
V gene: TRBV4-1
D gene: -

CDR3 protein: CASSQETPGQGISYEQYF
CDR3 DNA: TGTGCCAGCAGCCAAGAGACCCCTGGACAGGGTATATCCTACGAGCAGTACTTC
J gene: TRBJ2-7
clone size: -
CDR3 length: 18
V gene: TRBV14
D gene: TRBD1

CDR3 protein: CASSLWQGYEQFF
CDR3 DNA: TGTGCCAGCAGCTTATGGCAGGGATATGAGCAGTTCTTC
J gene: TRBJ2-1
clone size: -
CDR3 length: 13
V gene: TRBV7-6
D gene: -

CDR3 protein: CASSRPPGNYGYTF
CDR3 DNA: TGTGCCAGTAGCCGCCCCCCAGGGAACTATGGCTACACCTTC
J gene: TRBJ1-2
clone size: -
CDR3 length: 14
V gene: TRBV19
D gene: -

CDR3 protein: CSATSGGYNEQFF
CDR3 DNA: TGCAGTGCTACAAGCGGGGGGTACAATGAGCAGTTCTTC
J gene: TRBJ2-1
clone size: -
CDR3 length: 13
V gene: TRBV20-1
D gene: TRBD2

CDR3 protein: CASSYSPHYEQYF
CDR3 DNA: TGTGCCAGCAGTTATTCCCCCCACTACGAGCAGTACTTC
J gene: TRBJ2-7
clone size: -
CDR3 length: 13
V gene: TRBV6-2/TRBV6-3
D gene: -

CDR3 protein: CSARDQGGSRDRGYNEQFF
CDR3 DNA: TGCAGTGCTAGAGATCAGGGGGGGTCCCGGGACAGGGGGTACAATGAGCAGTTCTTC
J gene: TRBJ2-1
clone size: -
CDR3 length: 19
V gene: TRBV20-1
D gene: TRBD1

CDR3 protein: CASSITGGDEQFF
CDR3 DNA: TGTGCCAGTAGTATTACGGGGGGTGATGAGCAGTTCTTC
J gene: TRBJ2-1
clone size: -
CDR3 length: 13
V gene: TRBV19
D gene: TRBD2

CDR3 protein: CASSLWTGWTEAFF
CDR3 DNA: TGTGCCAGCAGTTTGTGGACAGGGTGGACTGAAGCTTTCTTT
J gene: TRBJ1-1
clone size: -
CDR3 length: 14
V gene: TRBV12-3/TRBV12-4
D gene: TRBD1

CDR3 protein: CASSANPVNTEAFF
CDR3 DNA: TGTGCCAGCAGTGCAAATCCAGTGAACACTGAAGCTTTCTTT
J gene: TRBJ1-1
clone size: -
CDR3 length: 14
V gene: TRBV27
D gene: -

CDR3 protein: CASSYSGAYEQYF
CDR3 DNA: TGTGCCAGTAGTTATAGCGGAGCCTACGAGCAGTACTTC
J gene: TRBJ2-7
clone size: -
CDR3 length: 13
V gene: TRBV19
D gene: -

CDR3 protein: CASRLVGGPIFNEQFF
CDR3 DNA: TGTGCCAGCAGGTTGGTGGGGGGGCCGATTTTCAATGAGCAGTTCTTC
J gene: TRBJ2-1
clone size: many
CDR3 length: 16
V gene: TRBV7-2
D gene: -

CDR3 protein: CSAVRDGNTEAFF
CDR3 DNA: TGCAGCGCCGTCCGGGACGGAAACACTGAAGCTTTCTTT
J gene: TRBJ1-1
clone size: few
CDR3 length: 13
V gene: TRBV29-1
D gene: -

CDR3 protein: CASSLGVGAGGAYNEQFF
CDR3 DNA: TGTGCCAGCAGCTTAGGAGTTGGAGCGGGGGGGGCCTACAATGAGCAGTTCTTC
J gene: TRBJ2-1
clone size: few
CDR3 length: 18
V gene: TRBV7-9
D gene: TRBD2

CDR3 protein: CASSLVTGSSGNTIYF
CDR3 DNA: TGTGCCAGCAGCTTAGTCACAGGAAGCTCTGGAAACACCATATATTTT
J gene: TRBJ1-3
clone size: -
CDR3 length: 16
V gene: TRBV7-6
D gene: -

CDR3 protein: CASSWDGRNQPQHF
CDR3 DNA: TGTGCCAGCAGCTGGGACGGGCGGAATCAGCCCCAGCATTTT
J gene: TRBJ1-5
clone size: -
CDR3 length: 14
V gene: TRBV7-2
D gene: -

CDR3 protein: CASSLGSGAEQYF
CDR3 DNA: TGTGCCAGCAGTTTAGGGTCAGGTGCCGAGCAGTACTTC
J gene: TRBJ2-7
clone size: many
CDR3 length: 13
V gene: TRBV12-3/TRBV12-4
D gene: -